Listed here are 5 T cell receptor beta chains from one sample, sequenced in a study of regulatory T cells in long-lasting Graves disease. iRepertoire HTBI primers and Arm-PCR of CDR3 regions built TCR beta libraries. Each CDR3 protein gets one entry after TCRdb re-called the multiplex PCR reads with MiXCR. The sample contains about 470,000 distinct CDR3 sequences, about a fifth of which appear only once. Time point described: persistent/refractory GD, antithyroid drugs over 5 years with positive TRAb. RNA extracted from PBMCs served as the sequencing template. The material was peripheral blood mononuclear cells (PBMCs), obtained when the disease was refractory, from a patient treated with antithyroid drugs. The source of these receptors is a female donor with Graves disease.

This clonotype was seen a few times. The chain combines TRBV7-9 with TRBJ2-7; 7 bases map to TRBD2. From germline, CDR1 is SEHNR and CDR2 FQNEAQ (reference sequence). The CDR3 is 16 amino acids. The V gene end was trimmed by 5 bases and the J gene end by 9 bases; junction bases not matched to a gene: 19. CDR3 residues: CASSPEGFAGVHGQYF. As DNA, the CDR3 is TGTGCCAGCAGCCCCGAGGGTTTCGCGGGAGTCCACGGGCAGTACTTC.

This clonotype was picked up a small number of times. The chain employs TRBV20-1 and TRBJ1-1, with D possibly being TRBD1 (6 bases). V shed 0 bases and J shed 4 bases, with 12 bases lying between them. Germline CDR1 and CDR2: DFQATT and SNEGSKA (reference sequence). This CDR3 has 14 residues. CDR3 sequence (DNA): TGCAGTGCTAGAGAGCCAGGGGCAGTCACTGAAGCTTTCTTT. Translated, it gives CSAREPGAVTEAFF.

A few counts support this clonotype. The gene calls are TRBV27 and TRBJ1-3; tentatively, D is TRBD1 (6 bases). Trimming removed 6 bases from V and 0 bases from J, with 15 bases in between. Germline V gene lookup returns CDR1 MNHEY and CDR2 SMNVEV (reference sequence). CDR3 size: 16 residues. The CDR3 DNA reads as TGTGCCAGCAGAATGGGGGGCGTCTCCTCTGGAAACACCATATATTTT. It translates to CASRMGGVSSGNTIYF.

A few counts support this clonotype. The rearrangement uses TRBV19 and TRBJ2-1, with 12 bases matching TRBD2. This CDR3 has 16 residues. Germline V gene data show CDR1 as LNHDA and CDR2 as SQIVND (reference sequence). V was pared by 5 bases and J by 3 bases, with 5 bases of the junction left unmatched. CDR3 in DNA: TGTGCCAGTAGTCGACTAGCGGGAGTTGGCTACAATGAGCAGTTCTTC. Its protein product is CASSRLAGVGYNEQFF.

The genes are TRBV6-5 and TRBJ2-5; the match to TRBD2 covers 13 bases. The CDR3 length is 19 residues. CDR1 is MNHEY and CDR2 is SVGAGI in the germline V gene. J was trimmed by 1 base and V by 4 bases; bases with no gene match: 12. CDR3 in amino acids: CASSCPGTSGVGRQETQYF. The CDR3 region has the DNA TGTGCCAGCAGTTGCCCTGGGACTAGCGGGGTGGGGCGCCAAGAGACCCAGTACTTC.